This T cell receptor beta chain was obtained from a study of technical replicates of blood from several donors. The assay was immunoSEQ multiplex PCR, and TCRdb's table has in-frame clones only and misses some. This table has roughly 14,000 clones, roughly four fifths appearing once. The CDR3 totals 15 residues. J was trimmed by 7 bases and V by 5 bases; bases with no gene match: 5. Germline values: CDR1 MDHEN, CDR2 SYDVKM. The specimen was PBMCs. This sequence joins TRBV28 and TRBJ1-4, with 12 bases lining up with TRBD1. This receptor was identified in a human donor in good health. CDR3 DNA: TGTGCCAGCAGTGCCGGGACAGGGGGCCGTGAAAAACTGTTTTTT. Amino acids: CASSAGTGGREKLFF.